The T cell receptor (beta chain) under discussion was sequenced for a study of blood T cell repertoires in COVID-19. Only in-frame clones appear in the TCRdb table, and some are missing; sequencing was by immunoSEQ multiplex PCR. Of under 200,000 clones in the sample, 65% to 85% were seen once. V lost 3 bases and J 0 bases, leaving 18 bases between the germline ends. This CDR3 has 16 residues. The germline CDR1 and CDR2 sequences are GTSNPN and SVGIG (reference sequence). This clone was picked up a small number of times. The chain joins TRBV30 to TRBJ2-7; perhaps TRBD2 as D (6 bases). This receptor was obtained from a woman aged 30 to 39 with acute or convalescent COVID-19. What was sequenced was peripheral blood. The CDR3 DNA reads TGTGCCTGGAGGCGTAGTGGGGGGATGGTCTCCTACGAGCAGTACTTC. Translating gives CAWRRSGGMVSYEQYF.